A single T cell receptor (beta chain) is shown here with its context. V lost 8 bases to trimming and J lost 6 bases; unmatched junction nucleotides: 12. The CDR3 covers 16 residues. The germline V gene encodes CDR1 MNHEY and CDR2 SVGEGT. The source of the sample is a study of blood T cell repertoires in COVID-19. Study as a whole: Spain, Italy and the United States supplied samples that represented acute and convalescent COVID-19. Sample material is recorded as cDNA or gDNA derived from T cells, B-cell-depleted T cells, or PBMCs.

Clones were read by immunoSEQ multiplex PCR, and TCRdb kept only the in-frame ones, dropping some. The data contain some 200,000 clones, 80% to 90% of them singletons. Patients in Seattle were enrolled during active infection, then followed longitudinally. The sample taken for sequencing was peripheral blood. The chain has TRBV6-2 or TRBV6-3 and TRBJ2-2; 10 bases map to TRBD2. The receptor was derived from a woman aged 60 to 75 with COVID-19, enrolled during active disease. Here the CDR3 reads CASCLTTTSGSGELFF. In DNA form, the CDR3 reads TGTGCCAGCTGCCTAACCACGACTAGCGGGTCCGGGGAGCTGTTTTTT.